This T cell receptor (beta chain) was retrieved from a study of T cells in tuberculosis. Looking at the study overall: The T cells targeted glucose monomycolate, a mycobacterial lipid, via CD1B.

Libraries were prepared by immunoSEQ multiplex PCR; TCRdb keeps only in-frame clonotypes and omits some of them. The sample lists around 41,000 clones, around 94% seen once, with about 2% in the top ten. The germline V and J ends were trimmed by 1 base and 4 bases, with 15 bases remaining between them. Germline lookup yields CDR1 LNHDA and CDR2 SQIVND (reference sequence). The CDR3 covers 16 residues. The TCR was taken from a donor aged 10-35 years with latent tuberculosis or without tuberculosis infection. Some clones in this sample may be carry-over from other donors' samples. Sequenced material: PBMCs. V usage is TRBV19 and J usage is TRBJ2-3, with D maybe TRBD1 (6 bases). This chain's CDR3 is CASSIVGQGQSDTQYF. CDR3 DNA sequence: TGTGCCAGTAGTATAGTTGGGCAGGGGCAATCAGATACGCAGTATTTT. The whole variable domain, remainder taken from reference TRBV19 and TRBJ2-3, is DGGITQSPKYLFRKEGQNVTLSCEQNLNHDAMYWYRQDPGQGLRLIYYSQIVNDFQKGDIAEGYSVSREKKESFPLTVTSAQKNPTAFYLCASSIVGQGQSDTQYFGPGTRLTVL.